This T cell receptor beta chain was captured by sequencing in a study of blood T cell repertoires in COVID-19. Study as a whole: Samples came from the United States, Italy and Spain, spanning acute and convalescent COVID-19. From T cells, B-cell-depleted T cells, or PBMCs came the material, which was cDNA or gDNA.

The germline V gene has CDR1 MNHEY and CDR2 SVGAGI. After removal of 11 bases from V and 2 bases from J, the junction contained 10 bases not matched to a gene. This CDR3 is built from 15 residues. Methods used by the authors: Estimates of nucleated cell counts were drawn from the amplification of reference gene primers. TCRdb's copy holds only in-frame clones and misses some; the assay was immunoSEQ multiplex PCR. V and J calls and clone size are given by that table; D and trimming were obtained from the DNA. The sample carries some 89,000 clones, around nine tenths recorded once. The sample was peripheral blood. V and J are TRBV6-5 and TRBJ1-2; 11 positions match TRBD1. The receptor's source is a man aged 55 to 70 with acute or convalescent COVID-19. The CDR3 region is CAGRTGGASNYGYTF. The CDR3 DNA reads TGTGCCGGCCGGACAGGGGGCGCATCCAACTATGGCTACACCTTC.